Below are 5 T cell receptor beta chains sequenced from a single sample in a study of response to subunit inactivated influenza vaccine. TCRdb passed the RT-PCR reads through MiXCR, listing each CDR3 protein once. The sample carries about 520,000 distinct CDR3 sequences, 25% recorded once. The starting material was CD4+ T cells sorted from PBMCs, obtained 5 days after vaccination. These receptors came from a man in his fifties who received an inactivated influenza vaccine.

This clonotype showed up just a few times. This rearrangement joins TRBV5-5 to TRBJ2-1, with D hard to call. The CDR3 is 13 amino acids. CDR1 and CDR2 from the germline V gene are SGHKS and YYEKEE (reference sequence). V dropped 5 bases and J dropped 2 bases, with 8 bases sitting between them. In DNA form, the CDR3 reads TGTGCCAGCAGGCCCTTGGCCTACAATGAGCAGTTCTTC. Translation gives CASRPLAYNEQFF.

There are a few counts of this clonotype. The chain employs TRBV6-1 and TRBJ1-4; D is undetermined. CDR3 length: 13 amino acids. V was shortened by 6 bases and J by 5 bases, with 10 bases between the two germline ends. From germline, CDR1 is MNHNS and CDR2 SASEGT. This CDR3 is CASRITGNEKLFF. DNA for the CDR3: TGTGCCAGCAGGATAACTGGGAATGAAAAACTGTTTTTT.

This clonotype was observed many times. This chain connects TRBV10-1 to TRBJ2-7, with D possibly matching TRBD1 (5 bases). Germline lookup yields CDR1 WNHNN and CDR2 SYGVQD (reference sequence). The CDR3 has 13 amino acids. V lost 2 bases and J 5 bases, leaving 10 bases between the germline ends. CDR3 DNA sequence: TGCGCCAGCAGTGAGATCCAGGGCCACGAGCAGTACTTC. This encodes CASSEIQGHEQYF.

This clonotype was seen a handful of times. J is TRBJ1-3 and V is TRBV12-3 or TRBV12-4; TRBD1 is a possible D gene (5 bases). There are 15 residues in the CDR3. V gave up 6 bases and J gave up 4 bases, with 16 bases separating them. CDR3 sequence: CASRTRETAGNTIYF. For the CDR3, the DNA is TGTGCCAGCAGAACCAGGGAGACAGCCGGAAACACCATATATTTT.

This clonotype has more than one count but fewer than ten. The rearrangement joins TRBV14 to TRBJ2-7, with D uncertain. The CDR3 loop spans 12 amino acids. Germline V gene sequence: CDR1 SGHDN, CDR2 FVKESK. With 4 bases removed from V and 9 bases from J, the gap between germline ends came to 13 bases. The CDR3 nucleotides read TGTGCCAGCAGCCGATCTCGGCAGGCGCAGTACTTC. Translating it yields CASSRSRQAQYF.